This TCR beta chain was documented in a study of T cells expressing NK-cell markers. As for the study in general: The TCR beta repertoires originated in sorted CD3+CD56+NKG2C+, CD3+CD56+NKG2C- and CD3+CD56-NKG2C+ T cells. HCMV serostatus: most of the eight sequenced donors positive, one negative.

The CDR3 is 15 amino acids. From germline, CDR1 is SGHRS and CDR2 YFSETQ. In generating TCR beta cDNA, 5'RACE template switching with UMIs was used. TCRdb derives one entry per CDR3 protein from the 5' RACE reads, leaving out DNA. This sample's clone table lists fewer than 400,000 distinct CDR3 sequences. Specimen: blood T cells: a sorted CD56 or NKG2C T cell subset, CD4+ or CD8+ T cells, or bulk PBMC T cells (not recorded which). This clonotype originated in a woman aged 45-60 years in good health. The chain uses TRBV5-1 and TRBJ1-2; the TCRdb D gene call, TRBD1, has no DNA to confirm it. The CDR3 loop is CASSLQTGGNYGYTF.